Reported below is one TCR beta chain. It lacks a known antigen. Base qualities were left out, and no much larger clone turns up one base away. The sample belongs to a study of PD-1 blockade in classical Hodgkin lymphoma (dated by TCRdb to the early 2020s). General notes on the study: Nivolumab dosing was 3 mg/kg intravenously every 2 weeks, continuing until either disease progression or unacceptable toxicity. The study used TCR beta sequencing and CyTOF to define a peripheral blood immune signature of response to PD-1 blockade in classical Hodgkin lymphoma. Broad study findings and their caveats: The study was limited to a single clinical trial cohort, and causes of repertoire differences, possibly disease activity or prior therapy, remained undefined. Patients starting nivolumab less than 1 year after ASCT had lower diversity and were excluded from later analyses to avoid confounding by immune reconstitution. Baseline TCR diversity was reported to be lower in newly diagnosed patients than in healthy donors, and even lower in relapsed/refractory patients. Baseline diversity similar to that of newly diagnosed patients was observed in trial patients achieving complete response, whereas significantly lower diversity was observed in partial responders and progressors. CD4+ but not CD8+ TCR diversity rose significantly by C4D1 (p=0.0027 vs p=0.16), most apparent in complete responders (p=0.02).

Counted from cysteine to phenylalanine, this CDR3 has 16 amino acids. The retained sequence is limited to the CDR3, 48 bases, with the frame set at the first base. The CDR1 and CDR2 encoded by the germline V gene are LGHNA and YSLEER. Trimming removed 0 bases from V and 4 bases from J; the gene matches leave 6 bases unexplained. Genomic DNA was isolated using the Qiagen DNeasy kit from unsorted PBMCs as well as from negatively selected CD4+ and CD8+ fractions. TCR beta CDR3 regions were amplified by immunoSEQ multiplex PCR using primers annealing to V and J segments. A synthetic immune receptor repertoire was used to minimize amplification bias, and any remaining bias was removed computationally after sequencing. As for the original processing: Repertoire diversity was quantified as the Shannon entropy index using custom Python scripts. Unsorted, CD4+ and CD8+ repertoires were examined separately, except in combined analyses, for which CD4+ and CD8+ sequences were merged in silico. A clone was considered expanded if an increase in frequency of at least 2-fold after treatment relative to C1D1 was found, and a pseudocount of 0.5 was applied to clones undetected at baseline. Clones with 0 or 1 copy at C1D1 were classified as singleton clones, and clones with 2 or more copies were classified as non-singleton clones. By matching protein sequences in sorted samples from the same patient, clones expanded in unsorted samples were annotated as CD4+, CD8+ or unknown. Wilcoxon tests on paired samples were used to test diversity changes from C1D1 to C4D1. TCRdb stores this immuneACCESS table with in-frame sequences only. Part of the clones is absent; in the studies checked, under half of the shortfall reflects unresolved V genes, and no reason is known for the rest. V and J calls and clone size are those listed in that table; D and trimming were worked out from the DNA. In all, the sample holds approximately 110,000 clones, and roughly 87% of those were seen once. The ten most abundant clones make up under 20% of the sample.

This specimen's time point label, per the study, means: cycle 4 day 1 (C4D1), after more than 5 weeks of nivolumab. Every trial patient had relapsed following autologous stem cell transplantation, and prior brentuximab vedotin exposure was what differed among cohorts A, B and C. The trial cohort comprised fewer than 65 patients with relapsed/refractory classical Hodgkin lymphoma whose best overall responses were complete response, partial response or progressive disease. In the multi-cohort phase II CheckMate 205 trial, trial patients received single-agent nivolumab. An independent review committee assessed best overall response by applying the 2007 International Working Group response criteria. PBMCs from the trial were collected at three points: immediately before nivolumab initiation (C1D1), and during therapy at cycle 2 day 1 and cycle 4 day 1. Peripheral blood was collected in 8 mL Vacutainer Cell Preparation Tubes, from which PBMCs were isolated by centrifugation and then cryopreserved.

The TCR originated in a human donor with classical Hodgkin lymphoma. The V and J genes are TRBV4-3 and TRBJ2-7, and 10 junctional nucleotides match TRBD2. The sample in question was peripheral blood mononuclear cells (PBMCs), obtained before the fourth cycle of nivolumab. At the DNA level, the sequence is TGCGCCAGCAGCCAAGAGCTAGCGGGAGAGGGGTACGAGCAGTACTTC. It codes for CASSQELAGEGYEQYF.